This record concerns one TCR beta chain sequence. The sample originates from a study of blood T cell repertoires in COVID-19. Study overall: The samples span acute and convalescent COVID-19 from the United States, Italy and Spain. PBMCs, B-cell-depleted T cells, or T cells were the source of the cDNA or gDNA that made up the material.

Trimming took off 4 bases at V and 7 bases at J, with 15 bases between the two ends. CDR1 and CDR2 from the germline V gene are SEHNR and FQNEAQ (reference sequence). This CDR3 has 14 amino acids. Clones were read by immunoSEQ multiplex PCR, and TCRdb kept only the in-frame ones, dropping some. This sample has approximately 80,000 clones, with 90% found just once. This TCR was recovered from a woman in her fifties or sixties in a cohort sampled during active COVID-19. J is TRBJ2-3 and V is TRBV7-9, with D possibly being TRBD1 (5 bases). Sequenced input: peripheral blood. CDR3 bases: TGTGCCAGCAGCTCCGCCACAACAGGCAATACGCAGTATTTT. It codes for CASSSATTGNTQYF.